The source of this TCR beta chain is a study of response to subunit inactivated influenza vaccine. One entry per CDR3 protein, called by TCRdb with MiXCR from the RT-PCR reads. This sample yields about 700,000 distinct CDR3 sequences, of which 12% to 15% are seen a single time; less than 9% belongs to the top ten. The V gene's germline CDR1 is DFQATT and CDR2 SNEGSKA (reference sequence). This CDR3 comprises 16 residues. Trimming removed 1 base from V and 3 bases from J; junction bases left unmatched: 6. This clonotype was picked up a small number of times. This clonotype originated in a man between 50 and 59 years old who received an inactivated influenza vaccine. This specimen consisted of PBMCs from blood, obtained 14 to 15 days before vaccination. V gene TRBV20-1 combines with J gene TRBJ1-4; 9 nucleotides line up with TRBD1. In nucleotides, the CDR3 is TGCAGTGCTAGAGCTGTACAGGGGGCTGCTAATGAAAAACTGTTTTTT. Encoded protein: CSARAVQGAANEKLFF.